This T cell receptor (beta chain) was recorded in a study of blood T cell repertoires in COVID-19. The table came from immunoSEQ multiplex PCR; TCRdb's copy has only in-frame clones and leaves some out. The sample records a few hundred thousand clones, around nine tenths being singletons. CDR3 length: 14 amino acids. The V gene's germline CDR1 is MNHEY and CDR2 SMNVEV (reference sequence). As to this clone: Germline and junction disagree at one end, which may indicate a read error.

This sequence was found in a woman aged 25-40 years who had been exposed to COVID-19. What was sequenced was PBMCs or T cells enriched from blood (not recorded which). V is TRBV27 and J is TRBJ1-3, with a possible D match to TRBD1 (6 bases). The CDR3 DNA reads TGTGCCAGCAGCCGGCAGGGGAGTGGAGACACCATATATTTT. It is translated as CASSRQGSGDTIYF.